This entry concerns a single T cell receptor beta chain. Treatment reported: around 19 received Ad26.COV2.S at low or high dose, single or two shots; 5 received placebo; per-sample allocation not given. Sampling was done on day 63 after the first vaccine or placebo injection. This sample stems from a study of Ad26.COV2.S vaccination and SARS-CoV-2 variants. About the study: In the study, Ad26.COV2.S was injected intramuscularly once, or twice 56 days apart.

Sequencing used immunoSEQ multiplex PCR; TCRdb keeps in-frame clones, though not all of them. Of 410,000 or so clones in the sample, about 93% were seen once. Sequenced here: peripheral blood, sampled in a trial of Ad26.COV2.S vaccine versus placebo. This TCR was recovered from a person aged 18-60 years who received the Ad26.COV2.S COVID-19 vaccine or a placebo.

CDR3 sequence reads: CASSPLRVGANDIQYF. Here the CDR3 DNA reads TGTGCCAGCAGTCCCCTCAGGGTGGGGGCTAACGACATTCAGTACTTC. The V gene is TRBV28, the J gene TRBJ2-4; TRBD1 might be the D (6 bases). Deletions cut 5 bases from V and 8 bases from J, with 22 bases between. Germline values: CDR1 MDHEN, CDR2 SYDVKM. CDR3 size: 16 residues.